This TCR beta chain was documented in a study of response to subunit inactivated influenza vaccine. TCRdb passed the RT-PCR reads through MiXCR, listing each CDR3 protein once. The sample lists approximately 160,000 distinct CDR3 sequences; around 11% were seen once. Study results and caveats: It was the authors' suggestion that each seasonal influenza vaccination recruits few new T cells.

The sample holds a few counts of this clonotype. Its antigen remains unknown. This CDR3 region has 13 residues. Trimming took 0 bases from V and 4 from J, leaving 6 bases between them. Germline CDR1 and CDR2: KGHSH and LQKENI. The chain employs TRBV18 and TRBJ2-5; D not certain. The clonotype comes from a man aged 50 to 69 who received an inactivated influenza vaccine. Source: CD8+ T cells sorted from PBMCs, taken around 2 years after vaccination. Here the CDR3 reads CASSPPSSETQYF. In DNA form, the CDR3 reads TGTGCCAGCTCACCACCTTCCTCAGAGACCCAGTACTTC.